This T cell receptor (beta chain) was sequenced for a study of T cell responses to AZD1222 COVID-19 vaccine. Concerning this clone itself: The antigen is unknown.

This table comes from immunoSEQ multiplex PCR, and its TCRdb copy is limited to in-frame clones, with some not included. This table holds roughly 180,000 clones, about 91% found once. The CDR3 spans 16 residues. The germline V gene has CDR1 MNHNY and CDR2 SVGAGI (reference sequence). Germline trimming cut 7 bases from V and 4 bases from J; bases unmatched to any gene: 13. General study points: The donor cohort was predominantly white British with a female majority, and clonal diversity may have been underestimated. The study sampled repertoires only after the peak T cell response. Unmutated variant regions are reportedly targeted by nearly half of spike-specific TCRs.

This sequence was found in an adult who received the AZD1222 COVID-19 vaccine. This rearrangement joins TRBV6-6 to TRBJ1-2, with 9 bases identical to TRBD1. The sample was peripheral blood, taken 28 days after the second AZD1222 dose. The CDR3 sequence: CASIEGGTGRAYGYTF. As DNA, the CDR3 is TGTGCCAGCATCGAGGGAGGGACAGGGAGGGCCTATGGCTACACCTTC.